One T cell receptor (beta chain) is described in this entry. What it recognizes is unknown. Profiling relied on immunoSEQ multiplex PCR, and the TCRdb table lists in-frame clones only, not all of them. This sample yields about 92,000 clones, of which more than 75% are seen a single time; roughly 10% belongs to the top ten. This record comes from a study of T cell responses to AZD1222 COVID-19 vaccine. Broader study findings: There were mostly white British donors and more females than males, and clonal diversity was possibly underestimated.

Germline assignment: CDR1 LNHNV and CDR2 YYDKDF (reference sequence). This CDR3 comprises 15 residues. Trimming took 3 bases from V and 8 from J; bases not matched to a gene: 10. This chain uses TRBV15 with TRBJ2-7; 10 bases are a match to TRBD1. This sample comprised peripheral blood, obtained on day 0 of AZD1222 vaccination. The source of this sequence is an adult in good health. The CDR3 spells CATSSPGQGRRQQYF. The CDR3 nucleotides read TGTGCCACCAGCAGCCCGGGACAGGGGCGTCGTCAGCAGTACTTC.